This T cell receptor beta chain was observed in a study of T cells after posttransplantation cyclophosphamide. For this clone: The antigen is unknown.

Repertoires were generated with immunoSEQ multiplex PCR, while TCRdb's copy carries only in-frame clones and drops some. Of some 18,000 clones listed, about 90% are singletons. The length of the CDR3 is 13 residues. Between the trimmed V and J ends, which lost 6 bases and 6 bases, there was a span of 11 bases. CDR1 is WSHSY and CDR2 is SAAADI in the germline V gene. Findings and limits, study-wide: Later post-transplant blood repertoires were often dominated by donor CD8+ memory clones. TRB overlap between skin or GI tissue T cells and blood was limited.

Treatment was busulfan-fludarabine conditioning, a marrow graft, and cyclophosphamide on days +3 and +4. The gene calls are TRBV10-2 and TRBJ2-2; D might be TRBD2 (6 bases). This clonotype originated in a female patient aged 40-49 years who received an allogeneic stem cell transplant from a related donor, was CMV-positive, and had no GVHD. Some T cells may arise from the graft donor. Specimen: PBMCs, collected after allogeneic stem cell transplant with posttransplant cyclophosphamide. This CDR3 reads CASSRLAAGELFF. The CDR3 nucleotides read TGCGCCAGCAGCCGTTTAGCGGCCGGGGAGCTGTTTTTT.